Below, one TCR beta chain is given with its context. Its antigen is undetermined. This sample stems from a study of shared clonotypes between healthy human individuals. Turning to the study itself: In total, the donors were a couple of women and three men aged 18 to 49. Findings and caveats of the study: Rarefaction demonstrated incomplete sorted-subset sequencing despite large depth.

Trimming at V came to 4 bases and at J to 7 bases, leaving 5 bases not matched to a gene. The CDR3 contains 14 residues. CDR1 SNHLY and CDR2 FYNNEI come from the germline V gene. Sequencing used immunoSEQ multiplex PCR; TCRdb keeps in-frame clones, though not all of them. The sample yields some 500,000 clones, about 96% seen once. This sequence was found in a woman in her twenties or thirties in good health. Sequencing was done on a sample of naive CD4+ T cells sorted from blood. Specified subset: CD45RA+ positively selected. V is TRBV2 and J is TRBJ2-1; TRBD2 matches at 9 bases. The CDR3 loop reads CASSAPSGMNEQFF. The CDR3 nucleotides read TGTGCCAGCAGTGCCCCTAGCGGGATGAATGAGCAGTTCTTC.